This is a list of T cell receptor beta chains from one sample in a study of beta chain features in type 1 diabetes. The method was immunoSEQ multiplex PCR; TCRdb's version includes in-frame clones alone and lacks a portion of them. The repertoire holds about 220,000 clones, with approximately 11% as singletons. Material for sequencing was central memory CD4+ T cells from blood. The receptor source for this set is a man in his late teens or twenties in good health. Both conserved end residues are part of each CDR3. The order of the fields is D gene, V gene, J gene, clone size, CDR3 protein, CDR3 DNA. D genes are given only for firm matches. Some rows have no size entry. The others give once, few or many, or a class for an expanded clone.

>.|TRBV30|TRBJ2-1|many
CAWRDKGGSRNEQFF
TGTGCCTGGAGAGACAAGGGCGGTAGCCGCAATGAGCAGTTCTTC
>.|TRBV11-1|TRBJ2-5|.
CASSAGPQETQYF
TGTGCCAGCAGCGCGGGACCGCAAGAGACCCAGTACTTC
>.|TRBV6-1|TRBJ2-7|few
CASSDRGQVYEQYF
TGTGCCAGCAGTGACCGCGGACAAGTCTACGAGCAGTACTTC
>TRBD1|TRBV7-7|TRBJ2-1|.
CASSPGGGQGQFF
TGTGCTAGCAGCCCAGGCGGAGGACAGGGGCAGTTCTTC
>TRBD2|TRBV10-3|TRBJ2-5|.
CAISEHEREGGETQYF
TGTGCCATCAGTGAGCACGAGCGGGAGGGCGGCGAGACCCAGTACTTC
>.|TRBV19|TRBJ1-1|few
CASSMRPTNTEAFF
TGTGCCAGTAGTATGAGGCCCACGAACACTGAAGCTTTCTTT
>TRBD1|TRBV6-1|TRBJ2-1|few
CASSEGPTGWDNEQFF
TGTGCCAGCAGTGAGGGTCCGACAGGGTGGGACAATGAGCAGTTCTTC
>TRBD1|TRBV29-1|TRBJ2-7|.
CSVQGAFYEQYF
TGCAGCGTTCAGGGGGCGTTCTACGAGCAGTACTTC
>.|TRBV7-9|TRBJ2-1|.
CASAWAGEQFF
TGTGCCAGCGCTTGGGCGGGGGAGCAGTTCTTC
>TRBD1|TRBV5-1|TRBJ1-2|.
CASSLATGTGNYGYTF
TGCGCCAGCAGCCTTGCCACCGGGACAGGGAACTATGGCTACACCTTC
>.|TRBV7-9|TRBJ2-1|.
CASSLMSGDWNEQFF
TGTGCCAGCAGCTTAATGTCTGGCGATTGGAATGAGCAGTTCTTC
>.|TRBV4-3|TRBJ1-1|.
CASSWAEDTEAFF
TGCGCCAGCAGCTGGGCGGAGGACACTGAAGCTTTCTTT
>.|TRBV19|TRBJ1-5|few
CASSIPLLPGPRYSNQPQHF
TGTGCCAGTAGTATTCCCTTGTTACCGGGACCTCGTTATAGCAATCAGCCCCAGCATTTT
>TRBD2|TRBV10-3|TRBJ2-3|.
CAISDASGRAPDTQYF
TGTGCCATCAGTGACGCTAGCGGGAGGGCCCCAGATACGCAGTATTTT
>.|TRBV7-9|TRBJ2-3|.
CASSAQTPGPRGDTQYF
TGTGCCAGCAGCGCCCAAACTCCGGGACCTCGCGGGGATACGCAGTATTTT
>TRBD1|TRBV10-3|TRBJ2-1|.
CAISPGGGYNEQFF
TGTGCCATCAGTCCAGGGGGCGGGTACAATGAGCAGTTCTTC
>.|TRBV5-5|TRBJ1-1|.
CASRTRVGTEAFF
TGTGCCAGCAGGACCAGGGTGGGGACTGAAGCTTTCTTT
>TRBD2|TRBV5-1|TRBJ2-5|few
CASSPGRQETQYF
TGCGCCAGCAGCCCCGGGAGGCAAGAGACCCAGTACTTC
>TRBD1|TRBV29-1|TRBJ1-1|.
CSARDSGMSTEAFF
TGCAGCGCCCGGGACAGCGGGATGAGCACTGAAGCTTTCTTT
>TRBD2|TRBV4-2|TRBJ2-5|.
CASSQGTSGSIQETQYF
TGTGCCAGCAGCCAGGGAACTAGCGGGAGCATACAAGAGACCCAGTACTTC
>TRBD1|TRBV11-3|TRBJ2-3|few
CASSSGQGNTDTQYF
TGTGCCAGCAGCTCGGGACAGGGGAATACAGATACGCAGTATTTT
>.|TRBV7-9|TRBJ1-1|many
CASSLAQPYTEAFF
TGTGCCAGCAGCTTAGCGCAGCCGTACACTGAAGCTTTCTTT
>.|TRBV2|TRBJ1-2|many
CASREIGYGYTF
TGTGCCAGCAGGGAGATAGGGTATGGCTACACCTTC
>.|TRBV10-3|TRBJ2-7|.
CAISSSYEQYF
TGTGCCATCAGCAGCTCCTACGAGCAGTACTTC
>TRBD1|TRBV2|TRBJ2-2|many
CASSFRDRGTGELFF
TGTGCCAGCAGTTTCCGGGACAGAGGCACCGGGGAGCTGTTTTTT
>TRBD2|TRBV2|TRBJ2-5|few
CASSLGLAGEDETQYF
TGTGCCAGCAGCTTAGGACTAGCGGGAGAGGACGAGACCCAGTACTTC
>TRBD2|TRBV7-2|TRBJ2-1|few
CASSFGLVGNEQFF
TGTGCCAGCAGCTTCGGACTAGTTGGGAATGAGCAGTTCTTC
>TRBD2|TRBV25-1|TRBJ2-1|few
CASSESRPSGRSEQFF
TGTGCCAGCAGTGAAAGTAGGCCTAGCGGGAGAAGCGAGCAGTTCTTC
>.|TRBV29-1|TRBJ2-3|few
CSVEGATKSRADTQYF
TGCAGCGTTGAAGGCGCGACAAAGTCTCGTGCGGATACGCAGTATTTT